This TCR beta chain was retrieved from a study of Graves' ophthalmopathy and Graves' hyperthyroidism. As for the study in general: Blood was drawn at initial diagnosis, before any treatment. Overall study results and limits: Using 13 signatures, a model distinguished ophthalmopathy from stable hyperthyroidism, reaching 87.88% sensitivity and about 81% specificity. Blood also carried most expanded thyroid clonotypes exceeding 0.001 frequency.

In the case of this clonotype: Its antigen is as yet unknown.

The germline CDR1 and CDR2 sequences are KGHSH and LQKENI. The CDR3 runs to 13 residues. After removal of 3 bases from V and 6 bases from J, the junction contained 4 bases not matched to a gene. Moderately to severely active ophthalmopathy under 3 months, CAS at least 3, NOSPECS at least 4. CDR3 regions of TCR beta were amplified from RNA transcripts. First-round RT-PCR used HTBI primers; second-round multiplex PCR followed. A single record per CDR3 protein comes from TCRdb applying MiXCR to the multiplex PCR reads. Seen here are more than 550,000 distinct CDR3 sequences, 35% to 45% observed once, and the top ten hold 3.3%.

The TCR originated in an adult man with Graves' ophthalmopathy. This chain links TRBV18 with TRBJ2-7, with 8 bases that match TRBD1. The sequenced sample was peripheral blood. CDR3 protein: CASSPPTGAEQYF. CDR3 DNA sequence: TGTGCCAGCTCACCTCCGACAGGGGCCGAGCAGTACTTC.